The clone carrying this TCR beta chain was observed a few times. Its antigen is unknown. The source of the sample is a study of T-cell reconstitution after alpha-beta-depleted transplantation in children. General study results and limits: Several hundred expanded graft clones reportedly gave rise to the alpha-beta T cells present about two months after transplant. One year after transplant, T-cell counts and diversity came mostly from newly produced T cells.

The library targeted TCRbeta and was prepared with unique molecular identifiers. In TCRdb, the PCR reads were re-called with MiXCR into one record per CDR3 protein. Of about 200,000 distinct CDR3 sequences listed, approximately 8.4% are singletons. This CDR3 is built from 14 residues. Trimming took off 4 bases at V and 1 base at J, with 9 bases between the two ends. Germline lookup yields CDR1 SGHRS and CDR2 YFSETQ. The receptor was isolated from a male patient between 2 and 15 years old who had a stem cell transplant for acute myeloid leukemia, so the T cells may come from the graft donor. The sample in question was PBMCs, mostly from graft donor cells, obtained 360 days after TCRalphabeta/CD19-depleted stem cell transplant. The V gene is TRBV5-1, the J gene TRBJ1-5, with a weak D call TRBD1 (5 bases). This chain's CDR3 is CASSPGGSNQPQHF. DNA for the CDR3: TGCGCCAGCAGCCCGGGGGGGAGCAATCAGCCCCAGCATTTT.